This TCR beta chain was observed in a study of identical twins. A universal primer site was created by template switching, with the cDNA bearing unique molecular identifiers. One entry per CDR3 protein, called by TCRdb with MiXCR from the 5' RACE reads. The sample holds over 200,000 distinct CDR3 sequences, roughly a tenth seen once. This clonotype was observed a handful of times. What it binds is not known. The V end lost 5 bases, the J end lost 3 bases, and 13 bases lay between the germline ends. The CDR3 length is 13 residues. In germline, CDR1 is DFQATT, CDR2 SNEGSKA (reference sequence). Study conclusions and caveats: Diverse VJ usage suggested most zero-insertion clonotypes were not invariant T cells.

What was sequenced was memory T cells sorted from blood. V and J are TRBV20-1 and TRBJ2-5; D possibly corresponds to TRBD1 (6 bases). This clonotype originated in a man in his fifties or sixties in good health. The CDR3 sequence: CSASKDREETQYF. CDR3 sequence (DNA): TGCAGTGCTTCCAAGGACAGAGAAGAGACCCAGTACTTC.